This TCR beta chain was captured in a study of CD4+ T cells in melanoma. Only a few counts were recorded for this clone. The target antigen is unknown. Study-wide results and caveats: A reported correlation linked neoantigen-specific CD4+ T cells to CD8+, macrophage and B cell function. Reportedly, melanoma neoantigen-specific CD4+ T cells showed varied differentiation states.

Losses at the gene ends were 4 bases for V and 3 bases for J; bases not matched to a gene: 6. Germline-derived CDR1 and CDR2 are SGHRS and YFSETQ. The CDR3 covers 14 residues. Only in-frame clones appear in the TCRdb table, and some are missing; sequencing was by immunoSEQ multiplex PCR. Of about 10,000 clones listed, around 60% are singletons. The sample taken for sequencing was cells from a culture (not recorded whether cultured in vitro). This rearrangement joins TRBV5-1 to TRBJ1-1, with TRBD1 matching over 7 bases. This receptor was identified in a human donor with melanoma. The CDR3 nucleotides read TGCGCCAGCAGCGACCCAGGGGGGGACACTGAAGCTTTCTTT. Translated: CASSDPGGDTEAFF.